These 4 T cell receptor beta chains were all obtained from the same sample, sequenced in a study of cytomegalovirus exposure and HLA in healthy donors. PCR primers comprised 60 Vbeta and 13 Jbeta primers. TCRdb's copy holds only in-frame clones and misses some; the assay was immunoSEQ multiplex PCR. In the table there are about 100,000 clones, approximately 76% of which are singletons. Sample: PBMCs. Source of these receptors: a man aged 35 to 55 in good health and CMV-seronegative.

The V and J genes are TRBV28 and TRBJ2-5, with 7 bases fitting TRBD2. Looked up from germline, CDR1 is MDHEN and CDR2 is SYDVKM. V gave up 1 base and J gave up 5 bases; unmatched junction bases: 4. The CDR3 is made up of 14 amino acids. This CDR3 is CASSLLSSGETQYF. DNA for the CDR3: TGTGCCAGCAGTTTATTAAGTAGCGGGGAGACCCAGTACTTC. Complete variable domain (other parts from reference TRBV28 and TRBJ2-5): DVKVTQSSRYLVKRTGEKVFLECVQDMDHENMFWYRQDPGLGLRLIYFSYDVKMKEKGDIPEGYSVSREKKERFSLILESASTNQTSMYLCASSLLSSGETQYFGPGTRLLVL.

This chain joins TRBV5-4 and TRBJ1-2; 9 bases are a match to TRBD1. V trimming: 4 bases; J trimming: 10 bases; junction bases outside the gene matches: 8. From germline, CDR1 is SGHNT and CDR2 YYREEE (reference sequence). The CDR3 has 13 residues. The CDR3 DNA reads TGTGCCAGCAGCCACCGGGACAGGGACGACTACACCTTC. Its protein is CASSHRDRDDYTF.

The J gene is TRBJ2-5, the V gene TRBV7-6; no clear D gene. The CDR3 runs to 12 residues. CDR1 and CDR2 from the germline V gene are SGHVS and FNYEAQ. The V and J ends lost 2 bases and 5 bases respectively, with 6 bases between them. The CDR3 nucleotides are TGTGCCAGCAGCTTATCTATCGAGACCCAGTACTTC. Translating it yields CASSLSIETQYF.

CDR3 sequence reads: CASRPHTGVNTEAFF. The DNA for the CDR3 is TGCGCCAGCAGACCTCATACAGGGGTTAACACTGAAGCTTTCTTT. The chain combines TRBV5-1 with TRBJ1-1; 7 bases are shared with TRBD1. CDR1 SGHRS and CDR2 YFSETQ come from the germline V gene. This CDR3 has 15 amino acids. V lost 5 bases, J lost 2 bases, and 9 bases stayed unmatched.